Shown below are 13 T cell receptor beta chains from a single sample sequenced in a study of shared clonotypes between healthy human individuals. CD45RO negativity and positive selection for CCR7 defined naive CD8 cells, a population that excluded terminally differentiated effector memory CD45RA+ cells. The method was immunoSEQ multiplex PCR; TCRdb's version includes in-frame clones alone and lacks a portion of them. The sample has about 2 million clones; about 95% are singletons. Material for sequencing was naive CD8+ T cells sorted from blood. The source of these receptors is a man younger than 35 in good health.

The chain has TRBV10-1 and TRBJ2-1, with D unresolved. CDR1 WNHNN and CDR2 SYGVQD come from the germline V gene (reference sequence). Trimming took 0 bases from V and 8 from J, leaving 5 bases between them. CDR3 length: 12 amino acids. The CDR3 nucleotides read TGCGCCAGCAGTGAGTCTGCGGATGAGCAGTTCTTC. It specifies CASSESADEQFF.

The chain joins TRBV7-9 to TRBJ1-2; D gene uncertain. In germline, CDR1 is SEHNR, CDR2 FQNEAQ (reference sequence). Trimming shortened V by 1 base and J by 6 bases, and 9 bases separated the two germline ends. The CDR3 has 13 residues. In nucleotides, the CDR3 is TGTGCCAGCAGCTTAGTCGTGGGTGATGGCTACACCTTC. Residues: CASSLVVGDGYTF. The variable domain in full, with the rest retrieved from reference TRBV7-9 and TRBJ1-2, is DTGVSQNPRHKITKRGQNVTFRCDPISEHNRLYWYRQTLGQGPEFLTYFQNEAQLEKSRLLSDRFSAERPKGSFSTLEIQRTEQGDSAMYLCASSLVVGDGYTFGSGTRLTVV.

V and J are TRBV2 and TRBJ1-2, with TRBD1 matching 9 bases. CDR1 and CDR2 (germline): SNHLY, FYNNEI. The CDR3 contains 17 residues. The ends lost 4 bases at V and 4 bases at J; junction bases unmatched: 13. CDR3: CASSGGGTGQTSYGYTF. The CDR3 DNA sequence: TGTGCCAGCAGTGGAGGGGGGACAGGGCAAACCTCCTATGGCTACACCTTC.

This clone was observed a single time. The gene calls are TRBV7-8 and TRBJ2-5; D possibly corresponds to TRBD2 (6 bases). This CDR3 region has 15 residues. V was shortened by 2 bases and J by 4 bases, with 14 bases between the two germline ends. Germline CDR1 reads SGHVS; CDR2 reads FQNEAQ. The DNA of the CDR3 is TGTGCCAGCAGCTTACTTCCTCGGGGAGGAGAGACCCAGTACTTC. Protein product: CASSLLPRGGETQYF.

This chain joins TRBV19 and TRBJ1-5; TRBD1 aligns across 8 bases. The CDR3 extends over 16 amino acids. Trimming at V came to 5 bases and at J to 4 bases, leaving 10 bases not matched to a gene. Germline assignment: CDR1 LNHDA and CDR2 SQIVND (reference sequence). The chain's CDR3 is CASSPETGEGNQPQHF. The CDR3 DNA reads TGTGCCAGTAGTCCCGAGACAGGGGAAGGAAATCAGCCCCAGCATTTT.

The chain has TRBV7-2 and TRBJ1-2, with TRBD1 identical over 7 bases. Germline V CDR1 and CDR2: SGHTA, FQGNSA. Trimming took 8 bases from V and 7 from J; bases not matched to a gene: 13. CDR3 length: 14 amino acids. CDR3 residues: CASHMETGPSGYTF. The DNA for the CDR3 is TGTGCCAGCCACATGGAGACAGGGCCTTCTGGCTACACCTTC.

As regards this clone: The same CDR3 is also encoded by other DNA sequences in this sample. J is TRBJ1-1 and V is TRBV4-3; D gene uncertain. Germline V CDR1 and CDR2: LGHNA, YSLEER. This CDR3 has 14 amino acids. Trimming cost V 1 base and J 1 base, with 7 bases left between them. The CDR3 sequence is CASSQAGENTEAFF. CDR3 coding DNA: TGCGCCAGCAGCCAAGCTGGGGAGAACACTGAAGCTTTCTTT.

The rearrangement links TRBV7-9 to TRBJ1-3; 7 bases map to TRBD1. The CDR3 spans 16 residues. The ends lost 5 bases at V and 0 bases at J; junction bases unmatched: 7. Germline CDR1 is SEHNR and CDR2 is FQNEAQ (reference sequence). CDR3 region: CASSDTGAGSGNTIYF. CDR3 DNA sequence: TGTGCCAGCAGCGACACAGGGGCCGGCTCTGGAAACACCATATATTTT.

The sample holds one count of this clone. Other nucleotide sequences in the sample specify the same CDR3. The chain links TRBV27 to TRBJ2-7; TRBD2 might be the D (7 bases). The germline V and J ends were trimmed by 6 bases and 2 bases, with 11 bases remaining between them. This CDR3 contains 13 residues. Germline values: CDR1 MNHEY, CDR2 SMNVEV (reference sequence). This chain's CDR3 is CASSPGGAYEQYF. The CDR3 nucleotides read TGTGCCAGCAGCCCGGGGGGCGCCTACGAGCAGTACTTC.

The chain is built from TRBV2 and TRBJ1-1; 8 nucleotides match TRBD1. Germline CDR1 is SNHLY and CDR2 is FYNNEI. With 0 bases clipped from V and 6 bases from J, the junction kept 3 bases outside the gene matches. CDR3 length equals 14 residues. In nucleotides, the CDR3 is TGTGCCAGCAGTGAAGCGAACAGGGGGGCTGAAGCTTTCTTT. It yields the protein CASSEANRGAEAFF. The whole variable domain, remainder taken from reference TRBV2 and TRBJ1-1, is EPEVTQTPSHQVTQMGQEVILRCVPISNHLYFYWYRQILGQKVEFLVSFYNNEISEKSEIFDDQFSVERPDGSNFTLKIRSTKLEDSAMYFCASSEANRGAEAFFGQGTRLTVV.

With respect to this clone: Other DNA sequences from this sample encode an identical CDR3 as well. The rearrangement joins TRBV4-1 to TRBJ2-7; D not resolved. The CDR3 runs to 13 residues. Germline lookup yields CDR1 MGHRA and CDR2 YSYEKL. V was pared by 1 base and J by 0 bases, with 4 bases between. Written as DNA, the CDR3 is TGCGCCAGCAGCCAAGGTAGCTCCTACGAGCAGTACTTC. Amino acids: CASSQGSSYEQYF.

The V call is TRBV19, the J call TRBJ2-2, with 10 positions matching TRBD2. V shed 1 base and J 5 bases; nucleotides not matched to a gene: 1. The CDR3 totals 15 residues. Germline CDR1 and CDR2: LNHDA and SQIVND (reference sequence). The CDR3: CASSIGTSGTGELFF. The DNA of the CDR3 is TGTGCCAGTAGTATAGGGACTAGCGGTACCGGGGAGCTGTTTTTT.

This chain links TRBV5-6 with TRBJ2-2, with a possible D match to TRBD2 (6 bases). Germline-derived CDR1 and CDR2 are SGHDT and YYEEEE. This CDR3 is 16 amino acids long. Trimming removed 3 bases from V and 3 bases from J, with 15 bases in between. The CDR3 loop is CASSSALLADTGELFF. The CDR3 DNA follows: TGTGCCAGCAGCTCGGCGCTACTAGCCGACACCGGGGAGCTGTTTTTT.